This entry is about one T cell receptor beta chain. The germline V and J ends were trimmed by 4 bases and 8 bases, with 12 bases remaining between them. There are 12 residues in the CDR3. CDR1 and CDR2 from the germline V gene are DFQATT and SNEGSKA (reference sequence). The sample originates from a study of blood T cells in healthy people across ages. Study-level information: About one barcoded beta molecule per two T cells was the capture yield of template switching.

With a J-beta primer mix and a sample-barcoded 5' primer, a second PCR ran 7 to 11 cycles. Every sample produced at least 2.5 million CDR3-containing paired-end reads. TCRdb independently ran MiXCR on the 5' RACE reads; one entry per CDR3 protein. Among about 1.1 million distinct CDR3 sequences, around two fifths were seen once, and the ten largest hold about an eighth. The receptor comes from a man in his late teens or twenties in good health. J is TRBJ2-1 and V is TRBV20-1, with D uncertain. The sequenced sample was blood. The CDR3 loop reads CSATKPPDEQFF. The CDR3 DNA follows: TGCAGTGCTACCAAACCCCCGGATGAGCAGTTCTTC.